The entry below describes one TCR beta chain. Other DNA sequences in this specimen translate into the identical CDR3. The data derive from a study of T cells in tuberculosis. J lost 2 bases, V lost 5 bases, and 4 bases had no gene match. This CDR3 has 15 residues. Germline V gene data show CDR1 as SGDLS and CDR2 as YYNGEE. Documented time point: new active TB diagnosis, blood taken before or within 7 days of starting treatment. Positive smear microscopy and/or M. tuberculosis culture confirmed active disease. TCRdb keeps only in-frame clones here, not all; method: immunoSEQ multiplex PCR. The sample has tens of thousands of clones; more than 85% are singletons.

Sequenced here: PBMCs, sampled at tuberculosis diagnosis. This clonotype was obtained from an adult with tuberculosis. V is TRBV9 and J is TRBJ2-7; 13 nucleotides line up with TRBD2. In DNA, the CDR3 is TGTGCCAGCAGTCCAACTAGCGGGGGGGCCTACGAGCAGTACTTC. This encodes CASSPTSGGAYEQYF.